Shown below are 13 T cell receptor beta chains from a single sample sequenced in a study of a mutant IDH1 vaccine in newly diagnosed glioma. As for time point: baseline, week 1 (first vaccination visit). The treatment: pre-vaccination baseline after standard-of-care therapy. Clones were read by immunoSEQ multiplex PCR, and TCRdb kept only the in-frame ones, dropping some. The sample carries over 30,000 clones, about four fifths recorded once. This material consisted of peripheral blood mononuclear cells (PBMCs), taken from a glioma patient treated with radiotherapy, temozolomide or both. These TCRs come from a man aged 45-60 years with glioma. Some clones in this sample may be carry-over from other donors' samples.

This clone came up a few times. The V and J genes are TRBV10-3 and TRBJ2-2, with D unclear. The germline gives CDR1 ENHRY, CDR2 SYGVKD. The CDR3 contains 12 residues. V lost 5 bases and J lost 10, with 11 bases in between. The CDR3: CAISISLEELFF. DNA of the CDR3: TGTGCCATCAGTATATCTCTGGAGGAGCTGTTTTTT.

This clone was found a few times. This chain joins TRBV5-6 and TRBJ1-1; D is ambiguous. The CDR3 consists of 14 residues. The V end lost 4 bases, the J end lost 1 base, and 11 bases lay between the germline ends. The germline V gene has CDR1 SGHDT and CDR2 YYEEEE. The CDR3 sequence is CASSPPWENTEAFF. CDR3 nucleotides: TGTGCCAGCAGCCCCCCTTGGGAGAACACTGAAGCTTTCTTT.

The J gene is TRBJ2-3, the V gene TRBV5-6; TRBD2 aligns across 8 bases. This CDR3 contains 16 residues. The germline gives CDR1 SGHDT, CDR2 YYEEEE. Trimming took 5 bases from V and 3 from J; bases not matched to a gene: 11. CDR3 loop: CASRGMGAGGTDTQYF. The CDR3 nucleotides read TGTGCCAGCAGGGGCATGGGTGCGGGGGGAACAGATACGCAGTATTTT.

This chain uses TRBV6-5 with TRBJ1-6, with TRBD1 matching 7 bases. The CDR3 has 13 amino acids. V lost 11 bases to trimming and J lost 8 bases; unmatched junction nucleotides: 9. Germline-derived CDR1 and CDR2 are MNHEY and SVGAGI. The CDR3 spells CAGRRGPDSPLHF. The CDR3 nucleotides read TGTGCCGGGAGGAGGGGGCCGGATTCACCCCTCCACTTT.

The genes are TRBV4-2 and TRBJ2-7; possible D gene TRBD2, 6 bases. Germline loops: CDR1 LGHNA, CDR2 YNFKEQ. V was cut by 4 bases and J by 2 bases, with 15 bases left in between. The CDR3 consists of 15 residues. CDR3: CASSLVLARAYEQYF. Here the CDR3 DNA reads TGTGCCAGCAGCCTCGTACTAGCTAGGGCCTACGAGCAGTACTTC.

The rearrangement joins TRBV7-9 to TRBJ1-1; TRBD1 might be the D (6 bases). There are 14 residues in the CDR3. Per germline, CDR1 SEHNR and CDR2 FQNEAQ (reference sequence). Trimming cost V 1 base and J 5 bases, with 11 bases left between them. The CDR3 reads CASSLGGARTEAFF. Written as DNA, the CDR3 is TGTGCCAGCAGCTTAGGGGGGGCGAGGACTGAAGCTTTCTTT.

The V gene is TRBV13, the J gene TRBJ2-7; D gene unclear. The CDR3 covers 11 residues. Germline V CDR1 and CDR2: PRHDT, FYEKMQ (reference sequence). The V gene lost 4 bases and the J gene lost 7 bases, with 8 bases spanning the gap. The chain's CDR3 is CASSSDREQYF. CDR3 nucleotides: TGTGCCAGCAGCTCGGACCGGGAGCAGTACTTC.

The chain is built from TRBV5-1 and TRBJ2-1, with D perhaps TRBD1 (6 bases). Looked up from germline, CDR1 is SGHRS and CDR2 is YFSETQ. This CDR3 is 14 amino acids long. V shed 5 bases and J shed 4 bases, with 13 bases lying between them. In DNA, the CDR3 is TGCGCCAGCAGGGAAGACAGGAGTTACAATGAGCAGTTCTTC. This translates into CASREDRSYNEQFF.

In DNA, the CDR3 is TGCGCCAGCAGCTTGGGGGTAGCGGTGGAAGATACGCAGTATTTT. Amino acids: CASSLGVAVEDTQYF. V is TRBV5-1 and J is TRBJ2-3; D may be TRBD2 (6 bases). The V gene's germline CDR1 is SGHRS and CDR2 YFSETQ. V dropped 0 bases and J dropped 5 bases, with 13 bases sitting between them. CDR3 length equals 15 residues.

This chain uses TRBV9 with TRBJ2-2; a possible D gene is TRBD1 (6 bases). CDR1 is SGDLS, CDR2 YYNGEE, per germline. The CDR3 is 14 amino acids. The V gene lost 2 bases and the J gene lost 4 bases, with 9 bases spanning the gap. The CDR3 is CASSVGQPTGELFF. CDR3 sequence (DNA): TGTGCCAGCAGCGTTGGACAGCCCACCGGGGAGCTGTTTTTT.

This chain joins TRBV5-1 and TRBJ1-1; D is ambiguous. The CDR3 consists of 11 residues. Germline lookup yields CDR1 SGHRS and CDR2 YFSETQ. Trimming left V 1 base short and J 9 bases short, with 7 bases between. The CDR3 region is CASSLSGQAFF. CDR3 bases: TGCGCCAGCAGCTTGTCGGGCCAAGCTTTCTTT. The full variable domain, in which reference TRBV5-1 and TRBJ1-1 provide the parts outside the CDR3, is KAGVTQTPRYLIKTRGQQVTLSCSPISGHRSVSWYQQTPGQGLQFLFEYFSETQRNKGNFPGRFSGRQFSNSRSEMNVSTLELGDSALYLCASSLSGQAFFGQGTRLTVV.

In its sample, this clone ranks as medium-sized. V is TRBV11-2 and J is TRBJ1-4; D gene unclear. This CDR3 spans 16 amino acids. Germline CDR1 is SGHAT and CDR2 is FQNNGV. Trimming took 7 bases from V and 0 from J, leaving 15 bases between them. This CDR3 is CASTGKTYATNEKLFF. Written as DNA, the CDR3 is TGTGCCAGCACTGGTAAAACCTATGCAACTAATGAAAAACTGTTTTTT. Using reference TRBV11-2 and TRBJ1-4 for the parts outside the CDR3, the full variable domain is EAGVAQSPRYKIIEKRQSVAFWCNPISGHATLYWYQQILGQGPKLLIQFQNNGVVDDSQLPKDRFSAERLKGVDSTLKIQPAKLEDSAVYLCASTGKTYATNEKLFFGSGTQLSVL.

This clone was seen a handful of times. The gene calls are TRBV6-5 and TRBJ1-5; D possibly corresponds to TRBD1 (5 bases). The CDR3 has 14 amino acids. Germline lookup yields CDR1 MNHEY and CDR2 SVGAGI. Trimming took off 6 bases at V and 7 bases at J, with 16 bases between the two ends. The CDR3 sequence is CASSAGTFNQPQHF. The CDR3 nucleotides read TGTGCCAGCAGCGCCGGGACCTTTAACCAGCCCCAGCATTTT.